This T cell receptor (beta chain) was observed in a study of OX40 agonist ivuxolimab in advanced cancers. Context from the whole study: Ivuxolimab was an agonistic, fully human IgG2 monoclonal antibody directed against OX40 (CD134), a costimulatory receptor. Peripheral TCRbeta sequencing aimed to test whether ivuxolimab altered TCR sequence diversity and caused clonal T-cell expansion. The paper describes the monotherapy dose-escalation part (N ≈ 50 patients) of the phase I trial of ivuxolimab. Three dose-escalation patients achieved partial responses, one with hepatocellular carcinoma and two with cutaneous melanoma. Prior anti-PD-1, anti-PD-L1 or anti-CTLA-4 therapy was permitted, and 30% to 45% of dose-escalation patients had received checkpoint inhibitors. Of the 50 to 55 dose-escalation patients, hepatocellular carcinoma was present in around 19, melanoma in around 15, renal cell carcinoma in 9 and head and neck cancer in 9. In the dose-escalation cohort, over 65% of patients were male, and the mean age was approximately 55 years, with a range of roughly 23 to 85. Intravenous ivuxolimab was administered to patients every 2 weeks at six dose levels: 0.01, 0.1, 0.3, 1.5, 3 and 10 mg/kg.

Genomic DNA was isolated from the sorted cells so that the TCRbeta CDR3 region could be sequenced. TCRbeta CDR3 regions were sequenced using the immunoSEQ Assay. Sourced from immuneACCESS, this table was stored by TCRdb with only in-frame sequences that have V and J called. A share of the clones is absent; for the studies checked, an unresolved V gene accounts for under half, and the remainder has no known explanation. In all, the sample holds approximately 90,000 clones, and about 90% of those were seen once. The leading ten clones occupy 8.7% of the sample. CDR1 and CDR2 were assigned from the germline V gene as SQVTM and ANQGSEA. From cysteine to phenylalanine, the CDR3 is 13 amino acids long. CDR3 DNA only is kept here, 39 bases in frame from base 1. V is reduced by 6 bases and J by 2 bases, leaving a spacing of 13 bases between them. The trial excluded patients who had a history of autoimmune disease or were on systemic immunosuppression. Peripheral blood for TCR sequencing was collected from all dose cohorts at baseline, on cycle 4 day 1, and on cycle 7 day 1. Samples came from an open-label, multicenter, first-in-human phase I dose-escalation trial of ivuxolimab. Adults with locally advanced or metastatic melanoma, renal cell carcinoma, hepatocellular carcinoma or head and neck squamous cell carcinoma were enrolled in the trial. Before TCR sequencing, CD4+ T cells and CD8+ T cells from peripheral blood were sorted into separate populations.

Points the paper makes about the study in general: The antigen specificity of the clonally expanded peripheral T cells was not determined. After ivuxolimab, more expanded clones were found on average in CD8+ T cells than in CD4+ T cells. Low levels of normalized T-cell clonal expansion were also shown by some nonresponding patients. In partial responders in the 0.1-3.0 mg/kg groups, normalized peripheral clonal expansion was found to be among the lowest, especially among CD8+ T cells. At doses of 0.1 to 3.0 mg/kg, clonal expansion of both CD4+ and CD8+ blood T cells was observed from baseline to week 6.

Points on this clone: The specificity of this receptor is unknown. No qualities accompany the bases; no much larger clone lies one base away.

This receptor was obtained from an adult with an advanced solid tumor such as melanoma, head and neck, liver or kidney cancer. The V and J segments used are TRBV29-1 and TRBJ1-2; TRBD1 is a possible D gene, resting on 5 matching bases. Sample: CD4+ or CD8+ T cells sorted from blood, taken in a trial of the OX40 agonist ivuxolimab. The CDR3 corresponds to CSVVSGQNYGYTF. The DNA is as follows: TGCAGCGTAGTGTCGGGGCAGAACTATGGCTACACCTTC.